These 14 T cell receptor beta chains came from one sample sequenced in a study of naive and memory T cell subsets. The beta constant-region primer was an equimolar mix of two oligonucleotides covering TRBC1 and TRBC2. One entry per CDR3 protein, called by TCRdb with MiXCR from the UMI-ligation and nested PCR reads. The sample lists about 150,000 distinct CDR3 sequences, approximately 15% seen once, with approximately 0.15% in the top ten. The sample consisted of naive CD4+ T cells from blood. The receptors were gathered from a human donor in good health.

This clonotype has a handful of counts. V and J are TRBV15 and TRBJ1-4; the D gene is possibly TRBD1 (5 bases). This CDR3 comprises 14 residues. V was trimmed by 0 bases and J by 8 bases, leaving 10 bases between them. CDR1 is LNHNV and CDR2 is YYDKDF in the germline V gene (reference sequence). CDR3 coding DNA: TGTGCCACCAGCAGAGATCGTGGGGGGGAAAAACTGTTTTTT. Protein: CATSRDRGGEKLFF.

A word on this clonotype: This CDR3 is missing its conserved last phenylalanine or tryptophan, likely due to a read error. This chain connects TRBV28 to TRBJ2-7; 11 bases fit TRBD1. The CDR3 covers 15 residues. Germline V gene sequence: CDR1 MDHEN, CDR2 SYDVKM. Germline trimming cut 6 bases from V and 3 bases from J; bases unmatched to any gene: 7. CDR3 protein: CASRAPGTGGYEQYY. In DNA, the CDR3 is TGTGCCAGCAGGGCCCCCGGGACAGGGGGCTACGAGCAGTACTAC.

This rearrangement joins TRBV25-1 to TRBJ2-3, with D possibly matching TRBD2 (7 bases). With 2 bases removed from V and 2 bases from J, the gap between germline ends came to 17 bases. CDR1 is MGHDK and CDR2 is SYGVNS in the germline V gene. This CDR3 is built from 17 residues. DNA for the CDR3: TGTGCCAGCAGTGAACTCGGGGTTGCGGGGGCCACAGATACGCAGTATTTT. Translated: CASSELGVAGATDTQYF.

The J gene is TRBJ1-1, the V gene TRBV4-3, with 8 bases matching TRBD1. The CDR3 runs 13 residues. Per germline, CDR1 LGHNA and CDR2 YSLEER. V gave up 4 bases and J gave up 5 bases; unmatched junction bases: 3. This chain's CDR3 is CASSRTGRTEAFF. The CDR3 nucleotides are TGCGCCAGCAGCCGGACAGGGAGGACTGAAGCTTTCTTT.

This clonotype was seen a handful of times. V usage is TRBV2 and J usage is TRBJ2-5; TRBD2 matches 10 bases. The CDR3 contains 16 residues. CDR1 is SNHLY, CDR2 FYNNEI, per germline. The trim removed 1 base at V and 0 bases at J, leaving 2 bases unmatched. The CDR3 nucleotides read TGTGCCAGCAGTGAAGAAGGACTAGCGGACCAAGAGACCCAGTACTTC. Translated: CASSEEGLADQETQYF.

This clonotype was seen repeatedly, ten times or more. Here the CDR3 DNA reads TGTGCCAGCAGTTACTTACGGACTAGCGGGAGGGATGAGCAGTTCTTC. Protein sequence: CASSYLRTSGRDEQFF. The chain uses TRBV6-5 and TRBJ2-1, with 15 bases aligning to TRBD2. With 1 base clipped from V and 8 bases from J, the junction kept 3 bases outside the gene matches. Germline CDR1 reads MNHEY; CDR2 reads SVGAGI. The CDR3 loop spans 16 amino acids.

The CDR3 loop reads CSAAPDRGNTEAFF. CDR3 nucleotide sequence: TGCAGTGCTGCGCCGGACAGGGGAAATACTGAAGCTTTCTTT. V is TRBV20-1 and J is TRBJ1-1; 9 nucleotides line up with TRBD1. The V segment lost 5 bases and the J segment 5 bases; nucleotides outside the gene matches: 9. Germline CDR1 DFQATT, CDR2 SNEGSKA (reference sequence). The CDR3 runs 14 residues.

The chain employs TRBV12-3 or TRBV12-4 and TRBJ2-3; 9 nucleotides line up with TRBD2. J gave up 4 bases and V 3 bases, and 5 bases lay outside the gene matches. The CDR3 extends over 15 amino acids. This CDR3 reads CASSFSGRSPDTQYF. As DNA, the CDR3 is TGTGCCAGCAGTTTTAGCGGGAGATCTCCAGATACGCAGTATTTT.

This clonotype was seen repeatedly, ten times or more. This chain connects TRBV18 to TRBJ2-5; TRBD1 matches 11 bases. This CDR3 is 17 amino acids long. Looked up from germline, CDR1 is KGHSH and CDR2 is LQKENI. V lost 0 bases and J lost 3; bases outside the gene matches: 6. The CDR3 sequence: CASSPPRPGQGEETQYF. As DNA, the CDR3 is TGTGCCAGCTCACCACCGCGACCGGGACAGGGGGAAGAGACCCAGTACTTC.

This clonotype was found a few times. The rearrangement uses TRBV11-2 and TRBJ2-1; D is ambiguous. CDR1 is SGHAT, CDR2 FQNNGV, per germline. V lost 0 bases and J 8 bases, leaving 14 bases between the germline ends. CDR3 length: 15 amino acids. In nucleotides, the CDR3 is TGTGCCAGCAGCTTAGATGGTGACCCCTCAGATGAGCAGTTCTTC. Translated: CASSLDGDPSDEQFF.

This clonotype has a handful of counts. The chain combines TRBV12-3 or TRBV12-4 with TRBJ1-6; D may be TRBD1 (5 bases). The CDR3 sequence is 14 residues long. V was cut by 5 bases and J by 9 bases, with 14 bases left in between. The CDR3 DNA follows: TGTGCCAGCAGTCGACAGCCTCAGGTTTCACCCCTCCACTTT. Amino acids: CASSRQPQVSPLHF.

This chain connects TRBV7-2 to TRBJ2-3; 13 bases are shared with TRBD2. Germline V CDR1 and CDR2: SGHTA, FQGNSA. Germline trimming cut 5 bases from V and 4 bases from J; bases unmatched to any gene: 3. This CDR3 is 15 amino acids long. The CDR3 here is CASSVGTSGADTQYF. DNA for the CDR3: TGTGCCAGCAGCGTTGGGACTAGCGGGGCAGATACGCAGTATTTT.

This clonotype was counted between two and nine times. This sequence joins TRBV10-3 and TRBJ2-2; TRBD2 aligns across 8 bases. CDR3 length: 17 amino acids. Germline V CDR1 and CDR2: ENHRY, SYGVKD. V gave up 11 bases and J gave up 0 bases; unmatched junction bases: 14. DNA for the CDR3: TGTGCCGCAACCACGAAGCGGGGGAGAGCGAACACCGGGGAGCTGTTTTTT. This codes for CAATTKRGRANTGELFF.

The V call is TRBV29-1, the J call TRBJ2-5; 8 nucleotides align to TRBD1. The CDR3 loop spans 15 amino acids. V shed 3 bases, J shed 11 bases, and the junction held 17 bases outside the gene matches. Germline CDR1 reads SQVTM; CDR2 reads ANQGSEA. The CDR3 DNA sequence: TGCAGCGTTGACTCCACTCAGGGGGCGCCCTTACGGCAGTACTTC. It translates to CSVDSTQGAPLRQYF.